Following are 21 T cell receptor beta chains from one sample sequenced in a study of cytomegalovirus exposure and HLA in healthy donors. With 60 Vbeta and 13 Jbeta primers, the PCR was carried out. The protocol was immunoSEQ multiplex PCR, while the TCRdb copy is restricted to in-frame clones and leaves out a portion. The table includes some 93,000 clones, over 65% detected once. The sequenced sample consisted of PBMCs. These receptors came from a man in his fifties in good health and CMV-seronegative.

This chain connects TRBV28 to TRBJ1-2; 10 positions agree with TRBD1. The CDR3 is made up of 14 amino acids. With 5 bases clipped from V and 4 bases from J, the junction kept 4 bases outside the gene matches. In germline, CDR1 is MDHEN, CDR2 SYDVKM. CDR3 loop: CASSPGQGFYGYTF. In DNA, the CDR3 is TGTGCCAGCAGTCCGGGACAGGGGTTCTATGGCTACACCTTC.

The V call is TRBV7-3, the J call TRBJ2-2; D possibly corresponds to TRBD2 (5 bases). CDR3 length equals 17 residues. The germline CDR1 and CDR2 sequences are SGHTA and FQGTGA. The ends were cut back, 7 bases at V and 2 bases at J, with 20 bases in the middle. The CDR3 reads CASTPTQRGDNTGELFF. The DNA of the CDR3 is TGTGCCAGCACCCCTACCCAACGGGGAGATAACACCGGGGAGCTGTTTTTT.

J is TRBJ2-2 and V is TRBV9, with 9 bases lining up with TRBD1. Germline CDR1 reads SGDLS; CDR2 reads YYNGEE. CDR3 length: 17 residues. J gave up 4 bases and V 0 bases, and 7 bases lay outside the gene matches. This CDR3 is CASSVGQGDSFTGELFF. The CDR3 region has the DNA TGTGCCAGCAGCGTAGGACAGGGGGATTCCTTCACCGGGGAGCTGTTTTTT.

The chain uses TRBV11-2 and TRBJ1-2, with D maybe TRBD1 (5 bases). This CDR3 is built from 12 residues. The germline V gene encodes CDR1 SGHAT and CDR2 FQNNGV. V was cut by 5 bases and J by 7 bases, with 11 bases left in between. CDR3 coding DNA: TGTGCCAGCAGCACATCCAGGGCTGGCTACACCTTC. This translates into CASSTSRAGYTF. Looking up the rest from reference TRBV11-2 and TRBJ1-2 gives the full variable domain: EAGVAQSPRYKIIEKRQSVAFWCNPISGHATLYWYQQILGQGPKLLIQFQNNGVVDDSQLPKDRFSAERLKGVDSTLKIQPAKLEDSAVYLCASSTSRAGYTFGSGTRLTVV.

CDR3: CASSLTGQGLLGNYGYTF. CDR3 coding DNA: TGTGCCAGCAGCTTAACGGGACAGGGCCTGTTAGGGAACTATGGCTACACCTTC. The genes are TRBV27 and TRBJ1-2; 9 bases are a match to TRBD1. The CDR3 covers 18 residues. J gave up 2 bases and V 6 bases, and 16 bases lay outside the gene matches. Germline values: CDR1 MNHEY, CDR2 SMNVEV (reference sequence).

Regarding this clone: Other DNA sequences in the same sample also yield this CDR3. This rearrangement joins TRBV11-2 to TRBJ2-7; D remains ambiguous. V lost 0 bases to trimming and J lost 4 bases, with 4 bases between them. CDR3 length equals 12 residues. Germline assignment: CDR1 SGHAT and CDR2 FQNNGV. CDR3 nucleotides: TGTGCCAGCAGCTTAGAAACATACGAGCAGTACTTC. This sequence encodes CASSLETYEQYF.

This sequence joins TRBV19 and TRBJ1-1; 7 positions agree with TRBD1. From germline, CDR1 is LNHDA and CDR2 SQIVND (reference sequence). V shed 7 bases and J 4 bases; nucleotides not matched to a gene: 12. CDR3 length: 15 amino acids. CDR3 sequence (DNA): TGTGCCAGTACCCTCAAGGGGGCGATGAGCACTGAAGCTTTCTTT. Its translation: CASTLKGAMSTEAFF.

The chain has TRBV19 and TRBJ1-4, with 7 bases lining up with TRBD1. This CDR3 is built from 14 residues. Germline CDR1 and CDR2: LNHDA and SQIVND (reference sequence). J lost 0 bases, V lost 5 bases, and 0 bases had no gene match. In nucleotides, the CDR3 is TGTGCCAGTAGTGGGACAGCAACTAATGAAAAACTGTTTTTT. It codes for CASSGTATNEKLFF.

The chain is built from TRBV4-1 and TRBJ1-1; TRBD1 matches at 9 bases. V dropped 5 bases and J dropped 4; count of bases not matched to a gene: 8. The CDR3 is 15 residues long. From germline, CDR1 is MGHRA and CDR2 YSYEKL. The CDR3 protein is CASSVQGASVTEAFF. The CDR3 DNA is TGCGCCAGCAGCGTACAGGGGGCGTCGGTCACTGAAGCTTTCTTT.

The V call is TRBV5-4, the J call TRBJ2-5; 16 nucleotides agree with TRBD2. With V trimmed by 4 bases and J by 4 bases, 10 bases remained unmatched. The CDR3 runs 18 residues. Germline CDR1 reads SGHNT; CDR2 reads YYREEE (reference sequence). The CDR3: CASSRAGTSGRGVETQYF. As DNA, the CDR3 is TGTGCCAGCAGCCGCGCCGGGACTAGCGGGAGGGGAGTAGAGACCCAGTACTTC.

The table lists this clone with a count of one. The rearrangement uses TRBV5-1 and TRBJ2-6, with a tentative D call TRBD1 (6 bases). The germline V and J ends were trimmed by 3 bases and 0 bases, with 13 bases remaining between them. CDR1 is SGHRS and CDR2 is YFSETQ in the germline V gene. The length of the CDR3 is 17 residues. The CDR3: CASSSGHFPSGANVLTF. The CDR3 DNA is TGCGCCAGCAGCTCGGGACATTTCCCCTCTGGGGCCAACGTCCTGACTTTC.

The CDR3 DNA reads TGCGCCAGCAGGACAGGCCACTCTAACTATGGCTACACCTTC. Residues: CASRTGHSNYGYTF. The chain carries TRBV5-1 and TRBJ1-2, with D possibly matching TRBD1 (6 bases). The CDR3 covers 14 residues. Per the germline V gene, CDR1 is SGHRS and CDR2 is YFSETQ. The V and J ends lost 5 bases and 0 bases respectively, with 11 bases between them.

The V gene is TRBV7-9, the J gene TRBJ2-7; TRBD2 matches 7 bases. Germline V gene sequence: CDR1 SEHNR, CDR2 FQNEAQ (reference sequence). The trim removed 0 bases at V and 1 base at J, leaving 3 bases unmatched. This CDR3 region has 15 residues. The CDR3 spells CASSLAGGLSYEQYF. CDR3 DNA: TGTGCCAGCAGCTTAGCGGGGGGACTATCCTACGAGCAGTACTTC.

This clone was counted a few times. The V call is TRBV7-9, the J call TRBJ2-1, with D perhaps matching TRBD2 (6 bases). This CDR3 comprises 16 residues. The germline CDR1 and CDR2 sequences are SEHNR and FQNEAQ (reference sequence). Trimming removed 4 bases at V and 3 bases at J, with 16 bases between. In DNA, the CDR3 is TGTGCCAGCAGCTCCACAATAGCGGTAATCTACAATGAGCAGTTCTTC. Protein product: CASSSTIAVIYNEQFF. Together with reference TRBV7-9 and TRBJ2-1, the CDR3 gives the full variable domain: DTGVSQNPRHKITKRGQNVTFRCDPISEHNRLYWYRQTLGQGPEFLTYFQNEAQLEKSRLLSDRFSAERPKGSFSTLEIQRTEQGDSAMYLCASSSTIAVIYNEQFFGPGTRLTVL.

The chain is built from TRBV4-2 and TRBJ2-3; the D gene is possibly TRBD1 (7 bases). V was trimmed by 1 base and J by 11 bases, leaving 25 bases between them. The CDR3 length is 17 residues. Germline CDR1 and CDR2: LGHNA and YNFKEQ. CDR3 sequence (DNA): TGTGCCAGCAGCCAAGGGCCCTCAGGGGGGCAGTACCCTCAGCAGTATTTT. Translation: CASSQGPSGGQYPQQYF.

The chain is built from TRBV19 and TRBJ2-5; 8 bases map to TRBD2. This CDR3 spans 14 amino acids. The germline gives CDR1 LNHDA, CDR2 SQIVND (reference sequence). V was pared by 5 bases and J by 2 bases, with 4 bases of the junction left unmatched. This CDR3 is CASSFSGVQETQYF. The CDR3 coding sequence is TGTGCCAGTAGTTTTAGCGGGGTACAAGAGACCCAGTACTTC.

V gene TRBV7-9 combines with J gene TRBJ2-3, with D maybe TRBD2 (6 bases). The V gene's germline CDR1 is SEHNR and CDR2 FQNEAQ (reference sequence). Deletions cut 5 bases from V and 4 bases from J, with 22 bases between. The CDR3 has 17 amino acids. In DNA form, the CDR3 reads TGTGCCAGCAGCGACCCAGGACTAACCGCCCCCCCAGATACGCAGTATTTT. Its translation: CASSDPGLTAPPDTQYF.

This clone ranks as large. V usage is TRBV9 and J usage is TRBJ1-2, with 9 bases matching TRBD1. With V trimmed by 4 bases and J by 4 bases, 11 bases remained unmatched. Germline V CDR1 and CDR2: SGDLS, YYNGEE. This CDR3 region has 16 residues. CDR3 nucleotides: TGTGCCAGCAGCCCTACAGGGACAGGGAGGATCTATGGCTACACCTTC. It encodes CASSPTGTGRIYGYTF.

V and J are TRBV7-9 and TRBJ2-1; 12 bases map to TRBD2. Germline loops: CDR1 SEHNR, CDR2 FQNEAQ (reference sequence). The CDR3 loop spans 15 amino acids. Germline trimming cut 6 bases from V and 7 bases from J; bases unmatched to any gene: 7. The CDR3: CASSSLAGGTNEQFF. CDR3 DNA: TGTGCCAGCAGTTCTCTAGCGGGAGGGACAAATGAGCAGTTCTTC.

This chain uses TRBV7-3 with TRBJ1-1; unclear D gene. CDR3 length: 13 amino acids. V was clipped by 5 bases and J by 4 bases, with 11 bases between them. Germline lookup yields CDR1 SGHTA and CDR2 FQGTGA. The CDR3 reads CASSAEGGTEAFF. CDR3 sequence (DNA): TGTGCCAGCAGCGCCGAGGGCGGCACTGAAGCTTTCTTT.

V and J are TRBV18 and TRBJ2-3; D possibly corresponds to TRBD2 (7 bases). CDR3 size: 16 residues. Trimming took off 3 bases at V and 0 bases at J, with 13 bases between the two ends. Germline V CDR1 and CDR2: KGHSH, LQKENI. As DNA, the CDR3 is TGTGCCAGCTCACCGCCCTCGGGGGGCAGCACAGATACGCAGTATTTT. It specifies CASSPPSGGSTDTQYF.